The source of this TCR beta chain is a study of shared T cell receptors in the human thymus. This table comes from immunoSEQ multiplex PCR, and its TCRdb copy is limited to in-frame clones, with some not included. The sample has roughly 700,000 clones, 88% seen once. In this sample, this clone turned up once. This CDR3 has 18 residues. Germline lookup yields CDR1 SNHLY and CDR2 FYNNEI. The V segment lost 8 bases and the J segment 4 bases; nucleotides outside the gene matches: 22. The same data also went into a second study, on human thymus T cells. According to that study: The donors were infants in Finland with congenital heart defects, otherwise immunologically healthy.

The sequence was collected from a boy under two years old with a congenital heart defect. The rearrangement links TRBV2 to TRBJ2-5; 7 nucleotides match TRBD2. Sequenced material: thymocytes. CDR3 in amino acids: CASSVKGGLGGGRETQYF. The DNA of the CDR3 is TGTGCCAGCTCAGTGAAGGGCGGACTAGGAGGAGGAAGAGAGACCCAGTACTTC.